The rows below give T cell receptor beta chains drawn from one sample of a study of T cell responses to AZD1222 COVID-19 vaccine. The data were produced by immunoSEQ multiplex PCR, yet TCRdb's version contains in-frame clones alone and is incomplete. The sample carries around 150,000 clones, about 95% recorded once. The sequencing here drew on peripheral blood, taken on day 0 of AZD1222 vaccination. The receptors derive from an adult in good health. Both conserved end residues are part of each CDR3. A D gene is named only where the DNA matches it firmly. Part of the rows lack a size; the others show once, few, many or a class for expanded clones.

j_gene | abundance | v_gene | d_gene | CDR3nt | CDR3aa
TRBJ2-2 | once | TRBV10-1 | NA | TGCGCCAGCAGAGCGAGTTACACCGGGGAGCTGTTTTTT | CASRASYTGELFF
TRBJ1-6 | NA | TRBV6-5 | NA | TGTGCCAGCAGTTACTCGGGGGGAGGTGTGGGTTCACCCCTCCACTTT | CASSYSGGGVGSPLHF
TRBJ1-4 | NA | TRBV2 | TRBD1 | TGTGCCAGCAGTGAAGGGACAGGGAATGAAAAACTGTTTTTT | CASSEGTGNEKLFF
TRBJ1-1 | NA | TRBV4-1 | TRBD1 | TGCGCCAGCAGCCTACTGACAGGGGCTGGCACTGAAGCTTTCTTT | CASSLLTGAGTEAFF
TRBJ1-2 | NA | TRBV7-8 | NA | TGTGCCAGCAGCTTAGTAATGACAGCCCTTAACTATGGCTACACCTTC | CASSLVMTALNYGYTF
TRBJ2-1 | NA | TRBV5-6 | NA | TGTGCCAGCAGCCCCCCGATCTACAGTGTCAATGAGCAGTTCTTC | CASSPPIYSVNEQFF
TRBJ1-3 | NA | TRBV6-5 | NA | TGTGCCAGCAGTTATGACCGGAAAAAGCTGGGAAACACCATATATTTT | CASSYDRKKLGNTIYF
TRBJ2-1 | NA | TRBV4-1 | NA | TGCGCCAGCAGCGCCAGGGGTGGTGAGCAGTTCTTC | CASSARGGEQFF
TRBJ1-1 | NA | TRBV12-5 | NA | TGTGCTAGTGGTTTCTCGGTAGGCCGGAACACTGAAGCTTTCTTT | CASGFSVGRNTEAFF
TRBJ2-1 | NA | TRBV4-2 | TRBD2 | TGTGCCAGCAGAAGCGGACTAGCGGGAGGGCCTAGCTACAATGAGCAGTTCTTC | CASRSGLAGGPSYNEQFF
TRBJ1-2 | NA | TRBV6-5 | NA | TGTGCCAGCAGACCCGAACAGGGAGCGTTGTATGGCTACACCTTC | CASRPEQGALYGYTF
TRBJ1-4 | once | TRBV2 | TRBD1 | TGTGCCAGCAGTATTCAGGGACAGGGGAATGAAAAACTGTTTTTT | CASSIQGQGNEKLFF
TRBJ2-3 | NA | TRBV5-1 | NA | TGCGCCAGCAGCTTGAATACCTCGCCCGGTTGGGATACGCAGTATTTT | CASSLNTSPGWDTQYF
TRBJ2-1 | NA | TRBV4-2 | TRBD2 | TGTGCCAGCAGCCCACCGACTAGCGGGGGGGGAAGGGATGAGCAGTTCTTC | CASSPPTSGGGRDEQFF
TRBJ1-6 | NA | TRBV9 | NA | TGTGCCAGCAGCGTAGCCGGGGGGGACAAGGCCCTCCACTTT | CASSVAGGDKALHF
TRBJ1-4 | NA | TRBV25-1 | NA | TGTGCCAGCCGGTCAGGGAGCGGTGGAAAACTGTTTTTT | CASRSGSGGKLFF
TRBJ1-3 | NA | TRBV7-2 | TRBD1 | TGTGCCAGCAGCCAAGACAGGGGCCGAAACACCATATATTTT | CASSQDRGRNTIYF
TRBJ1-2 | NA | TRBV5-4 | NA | TGTGCCAGCAGCCCCTTTGGGCGTCCTTATGGCTACACCTTC | CASSPFGRPYGYTF
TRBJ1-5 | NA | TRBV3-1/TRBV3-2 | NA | TGTGCCAGCAGCCAAGATCAGGGAGATCAGCCCCAGCATTTT | CASSQDQGDQPQHF
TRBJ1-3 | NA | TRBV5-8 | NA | TGTGCCAGCAGCTCGGGCGTAAGACCCGGAAACACCATATATTTT | CASSSGVRPGNTIYF
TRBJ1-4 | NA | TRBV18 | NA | TGTGCCAGCTCACCAGAGGGTAACGGGGAAAAACTGTTTTTT | CASSPEGNGEKLFF
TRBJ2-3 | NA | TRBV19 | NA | TGTGCCAGTAGTATCCCTCGAGCGGCCCTGGGGGATACGCAGTATTTT | CASSIPRAALGDTQYF
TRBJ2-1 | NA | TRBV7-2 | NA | TGTGCCAGCACTACCTTTGGGTGGCAGTCACGGAATGAGCAGTTCTTC | CASTTFGWQSRNEQFF
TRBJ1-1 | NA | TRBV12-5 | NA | TGTGCTAGTGGTTTGGCTTCCTTGGCCCCTGAAGCTTTCTTT | CASGLASLAPEAFF
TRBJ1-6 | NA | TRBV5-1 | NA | TGCGCCAGCAGCTGGGACGGTCAACCAAGTAATTCACCCCTCCACTTT | CASSWDGQPSNSPLHF
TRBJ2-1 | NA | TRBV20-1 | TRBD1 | TGCAGTGCTAGTAGGACGGGACAGGGCGACAATGAGCAGTTCTTC | CSASRTGQGDNEQFF
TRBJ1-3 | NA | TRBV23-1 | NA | TGCGCCAGCAGTCAATTCCAACCAAAAGAGGAATCTGGAAACACCATATATTTT | CASSQFQPKEESGNTIYF
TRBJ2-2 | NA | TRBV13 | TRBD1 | TGTGCCAGCAGCTCACCGGGACAGGGGTACACCGGGGAGCTGTTTTTT | CASSSPGQGYTGELFF
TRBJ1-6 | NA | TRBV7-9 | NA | TGTGCCAGCAGCCGCTTAGCAGGGACGTATTCACCCCTCCACTTT | CASSRLAGTYSPLHF
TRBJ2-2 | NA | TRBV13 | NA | TGTGCCAGCAGCTTAAGTTTCGGGGACACCGGGGAGCTGTTTTTT | CASSLSFGDTGELFF
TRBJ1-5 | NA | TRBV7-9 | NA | TGTGCCAGCAGCTTAGACGGATTTAGCAATCAGCCCCAGCATTTT | CASSLDGFSNQPQHF
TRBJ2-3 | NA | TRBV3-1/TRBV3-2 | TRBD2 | TGTGCCAGCAGCCAATCCCCGGGACTAGCGGGGACGGCGCAGTATTTT | CASSQSPGLAGTAQYF
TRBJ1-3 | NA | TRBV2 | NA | TGTGCCAGCAGTACGGGTCGCTCTGGAAACACCATATATTTT | CASSTGRSGNTIYF
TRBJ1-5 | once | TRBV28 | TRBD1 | TGTGCCAGCAGCCAGGACAGGGGCAATCAGCCCCAGCATTTT | CASSQDRGNQPQHF
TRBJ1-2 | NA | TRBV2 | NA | TGTGCCAGCAGCCTGGACAGCCCTCGAAGGTATGGCTACACCTTC | CASSLDSPRRYGYTF
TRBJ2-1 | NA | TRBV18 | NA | TGTGCCAGCTCACGAGAAATTGCGAGAAACAATGAGCAGTTCTTC | CASSREIARNNEQFF
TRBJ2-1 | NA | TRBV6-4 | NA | TGTGCCAGTGGCCGCGAACCCCTCACGGGTGAGCAGTTCTTC | CASGREPLTGEQFF
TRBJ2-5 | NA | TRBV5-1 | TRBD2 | TGCGCCAGCAGCTTGTCGGGGACTAGCGGGGGCCAAGAGACCCAGTACTTC | CASSLSGTSGGQETQYF
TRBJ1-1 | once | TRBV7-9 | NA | TGTGCCAGCAGCAGGACAGACACTGAAGCTTTCTTT | CASSRTDTEAFF
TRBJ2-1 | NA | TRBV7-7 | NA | TGTGCCAGCAGCAAGAACTTCGGGAATGAGCAGTTCTTC | CASSKNFGNEQFF
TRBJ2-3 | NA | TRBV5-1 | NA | TGCGCCAGCAGCATAGGGGGGGGCACAGATACGCAGTATTTT | CASSIGGGTDTQYF
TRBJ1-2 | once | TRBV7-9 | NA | TGTGCCAGCAGCTCAAGGGGGGAGCGCTACACCTTC | CASSSRGERYTF
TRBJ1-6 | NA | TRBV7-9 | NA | TGTGCCAGCAGCCCTCAGGGTGACCATTCACCCCTCCACTTT | CASSPQGDHSPLHF
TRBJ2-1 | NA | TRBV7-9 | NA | TGTGCCAGCAGCTTAGCGGGGGGCAATGAGCAGTTCTTC | CASSLAGGNEQFF
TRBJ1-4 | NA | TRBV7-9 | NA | TGTGCCAGCAGCTTCAGGGCCGGAGGGGAAAAACTGTTTTTT | CASSFRAGGEKLFF
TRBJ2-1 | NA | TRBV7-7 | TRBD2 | TGTGCCAGCAGCTTAGTACTAGCGGATCATGAGCAGTTCTTC | CASSLVLADHEQFF
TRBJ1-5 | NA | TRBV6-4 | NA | TGTGCCAGCAGTGACAGAAAGGGGACCTTCCGTCAGCCCCAGCATTTT | CASSDRKGTFRQPQHF
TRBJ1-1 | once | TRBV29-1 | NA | TGCAGCGTTGAAGGGGCTAATATGAACACTGAAGCTTTCTTT | CSVEGANMNTEAFF
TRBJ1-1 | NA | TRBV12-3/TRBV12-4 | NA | TGTGCCAGCATGGGGGGGATGAACACTGAAGCTTTCTTT | CASMGGMNTEAFF
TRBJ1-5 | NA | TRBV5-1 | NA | TGCGCCAGCAGCTTGGCGGGGGTAGGCCAGCCCCAGCATTTT | CASSLAGVGQPQHF
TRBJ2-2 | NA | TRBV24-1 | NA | TGTGCCACGCAGGGTATCACCGGGGAGCTGTTTTTT | CATQGITGELFF
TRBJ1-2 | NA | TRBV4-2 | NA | TGTGCCAGCAGCCAAGGGGGGGTCAACTATGGCTACACCTTC | CASSQGGVNYGYTF
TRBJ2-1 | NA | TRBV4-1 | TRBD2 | TGCGCCAGCAGCCAAGGCTGGGCTAGCGGGGGTGGTGAGCAGTTCTTC | CASSQGWASGGGEQFF
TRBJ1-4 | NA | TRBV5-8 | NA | TGTGCCAGCAGCTTTCGGCAGGGGCTAGCAACTAATGAAAAACTGTTTTTT | CASSFRQGLATNEKLFF
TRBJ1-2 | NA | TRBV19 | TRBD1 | TGTGCCAGTAGTCTCGGACAGGAAAACTATGGCTACACCTTC | CASSLGQENYGYTF
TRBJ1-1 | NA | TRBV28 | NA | TGTGCCAGCAGTTTAGGTCCCAGAATTGAAGCTTTCTTT | CASSLGPRIEAFF
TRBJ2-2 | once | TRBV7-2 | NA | TGTGCCAGCAGCCCTCGACTAGCCGGGGAGCTGTTTTTT | CASSPRLAGELFF